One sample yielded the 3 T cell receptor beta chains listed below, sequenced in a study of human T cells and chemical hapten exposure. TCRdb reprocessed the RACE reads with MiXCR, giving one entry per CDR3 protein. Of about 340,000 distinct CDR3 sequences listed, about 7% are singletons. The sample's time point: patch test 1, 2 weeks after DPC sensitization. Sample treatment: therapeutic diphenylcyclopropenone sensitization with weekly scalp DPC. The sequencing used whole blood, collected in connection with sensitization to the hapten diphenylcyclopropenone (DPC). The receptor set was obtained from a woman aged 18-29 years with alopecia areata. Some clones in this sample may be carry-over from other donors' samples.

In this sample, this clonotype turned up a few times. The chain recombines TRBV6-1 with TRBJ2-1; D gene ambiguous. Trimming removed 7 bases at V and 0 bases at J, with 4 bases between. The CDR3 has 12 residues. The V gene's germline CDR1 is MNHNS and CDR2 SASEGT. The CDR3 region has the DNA TGTGCCAGCATAAGCTCCTACAATGAGCAGTTCTTC. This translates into CASISSYNEQFF.

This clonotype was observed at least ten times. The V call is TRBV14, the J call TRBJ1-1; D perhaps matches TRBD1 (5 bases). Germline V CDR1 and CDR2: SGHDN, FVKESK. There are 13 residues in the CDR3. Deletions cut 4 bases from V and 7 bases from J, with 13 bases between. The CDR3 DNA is TGTGCCAGCAGCCCCTCCGGGGACTATGAAGCTTTCTTT. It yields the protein CASSPSGDYEAFF.

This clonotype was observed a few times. CDR3 coding DNA: TGTGCCAGCAGCGCCGGACAGGCCCTTAGCACAGATACGCAGTATTTT. Encoded protein: CASSAGQALSTDTQYF. The chain links TRBV6-6 to TRBJ2-3, with 7 bases aligning to TRBD1. Germline loops: CDR1 MNHNY, CDR2 SVGAGI (reference sequence). Germline trimming cut 6 bases from V and 0 bases from J; bases unmatched to any gene: 9. The length of the CDR3 is 16 residues.